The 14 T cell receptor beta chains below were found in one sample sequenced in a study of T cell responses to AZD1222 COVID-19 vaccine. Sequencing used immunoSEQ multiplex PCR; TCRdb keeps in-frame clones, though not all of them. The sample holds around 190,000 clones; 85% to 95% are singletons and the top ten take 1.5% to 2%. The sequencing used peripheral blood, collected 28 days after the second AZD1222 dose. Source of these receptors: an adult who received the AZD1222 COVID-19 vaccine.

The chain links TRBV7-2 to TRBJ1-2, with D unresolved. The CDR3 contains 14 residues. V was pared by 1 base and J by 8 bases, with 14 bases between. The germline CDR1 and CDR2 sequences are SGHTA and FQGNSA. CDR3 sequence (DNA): TGTGCCAGCAGCTTAGAGGGAGGGATGCACGGCTACACCTTC. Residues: CASSLEGGMHGYTF.

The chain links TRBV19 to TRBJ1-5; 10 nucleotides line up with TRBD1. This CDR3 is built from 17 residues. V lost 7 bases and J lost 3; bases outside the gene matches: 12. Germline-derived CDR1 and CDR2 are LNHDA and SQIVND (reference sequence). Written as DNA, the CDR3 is TGTGCCAGTAATTCCCCCGGGGACAGGGGATTCAATCAGCCCCAGCATTTT. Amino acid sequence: CASNSPGDRGFNQPQHF. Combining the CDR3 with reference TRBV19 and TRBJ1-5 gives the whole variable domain DGGITQSPKYLFRKEGQNVTLSCEQNLNHDAMYWYRQDPGQGLRLIYYSQIVNDFQKGDIAEGYSVSREKKESFPLTVTSAQKNPTAFYLCASNSPGDRGFNQPQHFGDGTRLSIL.

The CDR3 DNA follows: TGTGCCAGCAGTCCAGACAGGAGCATGAACACTGAAGCTTTCTTT. Its translation: CASSPDRSMNTEAFF. The chain carries TRBV28 and TRBJ1-1; possible D gene TRBD1, 6 bases. Germline lookup yields CDR1 MDHEN and CDR2 SYDVKM. The CDR3 loop spans 15 amino acids. V was trimmed by 5 bases and J by 0 bases, leaving 13 bases between them.

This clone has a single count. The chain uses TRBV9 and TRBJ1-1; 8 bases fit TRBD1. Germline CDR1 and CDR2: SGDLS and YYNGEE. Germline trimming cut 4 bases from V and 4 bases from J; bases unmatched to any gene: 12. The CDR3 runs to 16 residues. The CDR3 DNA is TGTGCCAGCAGCCCCCGGACAGGGACCATGCTCACTGAAGCTTTCTTT. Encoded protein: CASSPRTGTMLTEAFF. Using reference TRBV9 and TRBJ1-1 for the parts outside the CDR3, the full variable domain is DSGVTQTPKHLITATGQRVTLRCSPRSGDLSVYWYQQSLDQGLQFLIQYYNGEERAKGNILERFSAQQFPDLHSELNLSSLELGDSALYFCASSPRTGTMLTEAFFGQGTRLTVV.

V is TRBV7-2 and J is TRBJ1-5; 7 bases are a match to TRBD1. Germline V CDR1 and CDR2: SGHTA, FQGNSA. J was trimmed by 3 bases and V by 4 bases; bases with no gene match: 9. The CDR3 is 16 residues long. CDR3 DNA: TGTGCCAGCAGCTCACAATCCGGGACAGTCAATCAGCCCCAGCATTTT. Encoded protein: CASSSQSGTVNQPQHF.

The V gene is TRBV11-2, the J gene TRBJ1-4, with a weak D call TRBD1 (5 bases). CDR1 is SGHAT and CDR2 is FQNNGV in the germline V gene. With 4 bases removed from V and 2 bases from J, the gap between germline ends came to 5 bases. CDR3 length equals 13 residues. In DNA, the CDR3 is TGTGCCAGCAGCTGGGGGACTAATGAAAAACTGTTTTTT. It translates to CASSWGTNEKLFF.

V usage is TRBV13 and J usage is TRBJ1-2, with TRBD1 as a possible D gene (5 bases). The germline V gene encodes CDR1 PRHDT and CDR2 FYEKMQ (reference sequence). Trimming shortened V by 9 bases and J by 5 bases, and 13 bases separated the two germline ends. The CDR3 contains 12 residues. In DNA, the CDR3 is TGTGCCAGTAACCGGGGACGTTATGGCTACACCTTC. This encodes CASNRGRYGYTF.

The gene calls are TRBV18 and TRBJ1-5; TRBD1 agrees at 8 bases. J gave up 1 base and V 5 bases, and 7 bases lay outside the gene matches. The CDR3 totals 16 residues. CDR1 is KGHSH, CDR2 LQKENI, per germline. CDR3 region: CASSFQGARSNQPQHF. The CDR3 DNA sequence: TGTGCCAGCTCATTCCAGGGGGCGCGGAGCAATCAGCCCCAGCATTTT.

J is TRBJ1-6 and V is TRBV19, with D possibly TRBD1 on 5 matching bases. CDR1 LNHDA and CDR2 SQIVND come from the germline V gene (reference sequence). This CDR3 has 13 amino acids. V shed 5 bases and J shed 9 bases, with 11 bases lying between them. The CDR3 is CASSSTEASPLHF. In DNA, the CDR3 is TGTGCCAGTAGTTCGACAGAAGCTTCACCCCTCCACTTT. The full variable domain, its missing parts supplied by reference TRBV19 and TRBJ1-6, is DGGITQSPKYLFRKEGQNVTLSCEQNLNHDAMYWYRQDPGQGLRLIYYSQIVNDFQKGDIAEGYSVSREKKESFPLTVTSAQKNPTAFYLCASSSTEASPLHFGNGTRLTVT.

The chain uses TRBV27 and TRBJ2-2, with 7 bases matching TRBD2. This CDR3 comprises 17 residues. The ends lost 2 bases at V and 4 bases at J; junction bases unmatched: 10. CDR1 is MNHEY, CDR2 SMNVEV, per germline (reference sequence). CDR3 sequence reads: CASSLKGSGTTTGELFF. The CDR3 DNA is TGTGCCAGCAGTTTAAAGGGGTCCGGGACTACCACCGGGGAGCTGTTTTTT.

This CDR3 reads CASRSRGRIRENTEAFF. The CDR3, as DNA: TGTGCCAGCAGGAGTAGGGGCAGAATCCGAGAGAACACTGAAGCTTTCTTT. The rearrangement uses TRBV7-2 and TRBJ1-1; a possible D gene is TRBD1 (5 bases). Trimming removed 6 bases at V and 1 base at J, with 21 bases between. The CDR3 contains 17 residues. Germline values: CDR1 SGHTA, CDR2 FQGNSA.

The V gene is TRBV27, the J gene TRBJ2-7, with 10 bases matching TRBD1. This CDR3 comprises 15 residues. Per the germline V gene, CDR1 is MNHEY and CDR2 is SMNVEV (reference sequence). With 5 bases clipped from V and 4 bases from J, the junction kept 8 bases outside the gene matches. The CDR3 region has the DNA TGTGCCAGCAGTCGGGACAGGGGAGAGTCATACGAGCAGTACTTC. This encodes CASSRDRGESYEQYF.

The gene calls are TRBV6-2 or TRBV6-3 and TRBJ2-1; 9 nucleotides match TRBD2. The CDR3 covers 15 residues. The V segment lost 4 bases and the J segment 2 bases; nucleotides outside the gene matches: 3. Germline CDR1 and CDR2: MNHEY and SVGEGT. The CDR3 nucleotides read TGTGCCAGCAGTTCCAGCGGGGGGCCCTACAATGAGCAGTTCTTC. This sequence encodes CASSSSGGPYNEQFF.

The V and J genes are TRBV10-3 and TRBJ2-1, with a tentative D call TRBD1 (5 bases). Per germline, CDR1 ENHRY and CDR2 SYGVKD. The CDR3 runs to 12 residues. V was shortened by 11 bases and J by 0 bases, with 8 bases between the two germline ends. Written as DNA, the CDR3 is TGTGCCGGGGCCCCCTCCTACAATGAGCAGTTCTTC. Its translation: CAGAPSYNEQFF.